A single sample is the source of the 10 T cell receptor beta chains below, sequenced in a study of cytomegalovirus exposure and HLA in healthy donors. Primers included in the PCR were 60 Vbeta and 13 Jbeta primers. TCRdb's copy holds only in-frame clones and misses some; the assay was immunoSEQ multiplex PCR. The data hold more than 100,000 clones, with more than 55% observed a single time. Sequenced sample: PBMCs. These receptors all stem from a man younger than 30 in good health and CMV-seronegative.

This clone showed up just a few times. The rearrangement links TRBV6-4 to TRBJ2-1; D unresolved. This CDR3 spans 13 amino acids. Germline V gene sequence: CDR1 MRHNA, CDR2 SNTAGT. Trimming cost V 3 bases and J 5 bases, with 8 bases left between them. CDR3 nucleotides: TGTGCCAGCAGTGAGGCGGCTAACAATGAGCAGTTCTTC. This codes for CASSEAANNEQFF.

The rearrangement uses TRBV10-2 and TRBJ2-3; the D gene is possibly TRBD2 (6 bases). CDR1 WSHSY and CDR2 SAAADI come from the germline V gene. The CDR3 runs to 15 residues. V was cut by 3 bases and J by 4 bases, with 14 bases left in between. CDR3 sequence reads: CASSETSWGADTQYF. CDR3 nucleotide sequence: TGCGCCAGCAGTGAAACTAGTTGGGGGGCAGATACGCAGTATTTT.

The J gene is TRBJ1-5, the V gene TRBV4-1; 9 bases line up with TRBD1. Germline V gene data show CDR1 as MGHRA and CDR2 as YSYEKL. This CDR3 is built from 16 residues. The J segment lost 7 bases and the V segment lost 3 bases, leaving 10 bases of the junction unmatched. CDR3 residues: CASSQDPGQGNQPQHF. Written as DNA, the CDR3 is TGCGCCAGCAGCCAGGACCCGGGACAGGGTAACCAGCCCCAGCATTTT.

The table lists this clone with a few counts. The gene calls are TRBV6-5 and TRBJ2-7; a possible D gene is TRBD1 (6 bases). Germline CDR1 and CDR2: MNHEY and SVGAGI. Trimming stripped 5 bases from V and 0 bases from J, with 14 bases between. CDR3 length: 15 residues. The CDR3 DNA reads TGTGCCAGCAGTCCAGGCGGACAGACCTCCTACGAGCAGTACTTC. Translated, it gives CASSPGGQTSYEQYF.

This clone was detected a few times. The genes are TRBV29-1 and TRBJ2-3; tentative D call: TRBD2 (6 bases). V gave up 0 bases and J gave up 5 bases, with 12 bases separating them. The CDR3 has 14 amino acids. In germline, CDR1 is SQVTM, CDR2 ANQGSEA. The CDR3 loop is CSVEEGGFIDTQYF. The CDR3 DNA reads TGCAGCGTTGAAGAAGGAGGGTTTATAGATACGCAGTATTTT.

The chain couples TRBV10-3 to TRBJ1-1; D unclear. The CDR3 is 11 residues long. The V gene's germline CDR1 is ENHRY and CDR2 SYGVKD. CDR3 coding DNA: TGTGCGACGAGGTTAAACACTGAAGCTTTCTTT. This encodes CATRLNTEAFF.

The V gene is TRBV6-5, the J gene TRBJ1-1; no definite D call. CDR3 size: 15 residues. Trimming left V 0 bases short and J 4 bases short, with 12 bases between. Germline loops: CDR1 MNHEY, CDR2 SVGAGI. CDR3 loop: CASSYSLLRGTEAFF. CDR3 sequence (DNA): TGTGCCAGCAGTTACTCATTACTCCGGGGCACTGAAGCTTTCTTT.

This chain links TRBV7-9 with TRBJ2-2; no clear D gene. Trimming pared 5 bases from V and 0 bases from J, leaving 4 bases between. Germline V CDR1 and CDR2: SEHNR, FQNEAQ (reference sequence). The CDR3 runs to 13 residues. CDR3 bases: TGTGCCAGCAGCCGTACGAACACCGGGGAGCTGTTTTTT. Amino acids: CASSRTNTGELFF.

The chain employs TRBV11-3 and TRBJ2-5, with D possibly matching TRBD2 (6 bases). V lost 4 bases to trimming and J lost 4 bases, with 13 bases between them. The germline gives CDR1 SGHNT, CDR2 YENEEA. This CDR3 comprises 14 residues. Here the CDR3 reads CASSSQRGAETQYF. In nucleotides, the CDR3 is TGTGCCAGCAGCTCACAACGCGGGGCAGAGACCCAGTACTTC. Based on the CDR3 plus reference TRBV11-3 and TRBJ2-5, the full variable domain is EAGVVQSPRYKIIEKKQPVAFWCNPISGHNTLYWYLQNLGQGPELLIRYENEEAVDDSQLPKDRFSAERLKGVDSTLKIQPAELGDSAVYLCASSSQRGAETQYFGPGTRLLVL.

The chain has TRBV29-1 and TRBJ1-5; possible D gene TRBD1, 5 bases. The CDR3 spans 13 residues. Trimming took off 4 bases at V and 1 base at J, with 8 bases between the two ends. CDR1 and CDR2 (germline): SQVTM, ANQGSEA. CDR3 in DNA: TGCAGCGTTGGTCGGGGGAGCAATCAGCCCCAGCATTTT. The encoded protein is CSVGRGSNQPQHF.